Below, 29 T cell receptor beta chains from the same sample are listed, as sequenced in a study of control samples from healthy donors and cancer patients. TCRdb keeps only in-frame clones here, not all; method: immunoSEQ multiplex PCR. The sample lists around 52,000 clones, roughly 90% seen once, with under 0.95% in the top ten. Sequencing input: PBMCs. These receptors were taken from a man aged 25-45 years with colorectal cancer.

This sequence joins TRBV9 and TRBJ1-4; 8 bases are shared with TRBD1. V shed 6 bases and J 0 bases; nucleotides not matched to a gene: 16. This CDR3 has 19 residues. Germline V gene data show CDR1 as SGDLS and CDR2 as YYNGEE. CDR3 region: CASTGTGLFLSATNEKLFF. The CDR3 nucleotides read TGTGCCAGCACCGGGACAGGCCTTTTCCTTAGTGCAACTAATGAAAAACTGTTTTTT.

The V call is TRBV13, the J call TRBJ2-3; tentatively, D is TRBD2 (5 bases). CDR3 length equals 13 residues. Trimming pared 8 bases from V and 5 bases from J, leaving 14 bases between. CDR1 PRHDT and CDR2 FYEKMQ come from the germline V gene (reference sequence). The CDR3 sequence: CASAIGVIDTQYF. The CDR3 bases are TGTGCCAGCGCAATCGGGGTCATAGATACGCAGTATTTT.

The gene calls are TRBV19 and TRBJ1-2, with a possible D match to TRBD1 (5 bases). The V end lost 6 bases, the J end lost 8 bases, and 22 bases lay between the germline ends. The CDR3 totals 15 residues. The germline V gene has CDR1 LNHDA and CDR2 SQIVND (reference sequence). The CDR3 here is CASSHANQGTGGYTF. CDR3 nucleotides: TGTGCCAGTAGCCACGCGAACCAGGGTACGGGGGGCTACACCTTC.

V and J are TRBV5-1 and TRBJ1-1; D not certain. There are 13 residues in the CDR3. The germline V and J ends were trimmed by 4 bases and 1 base, with 8 bases remaining between them. Germline V gene data show CDR1 as SGHRS and CDR2 as YFSETQ. The CDR3 here is CASSGLPNTEAFF. The DNA for the CDR3 is TGCGCCAGCAGCGGACTGCCGAACACTGAAGCTTTCTTT.

The chain employs TRBV5-1 and TRBJ1-1; 7 nucleotides align to TRBD1. This CDR3 region has 15 residues. V gave up 4 bases and J gave up 1 base; unmatched junction bases: 7. CDR1 and CDR2 from the germline V gene are SGHRS and YFSETQ. The CDR3 loop reads CASSLKQGRNTEAFF. Here the CDR3 DNA reads TGCGCCAGCAGCCTAAAACAGGGGAGGAACACTGAAGCTTTCTTT.

V usage is TRBV25-1 and J usage is TRBJ2-2; 8 bases agree with TRBD1. Trimming at V came to 6 bases and at J to 6 bases, leaving 3 bases not matched to a gene. CDR3 length equals 13 residues. The germline CDR1 and CDR2 sequences are MGHDK and SYGVNS. The CDR3 DNA is TGTGCCAGCAGGGACAGGGAGGCCGGGGAGCTGTTTTTT. Protein: CASRDREAGELFF.

This clone has a handful of counts. The gene calls are TRBV9 and TRBJ2-2, with D maybe TRBD2 (5 bases). The CDR3 is 18 amino acids. Trimming stripped 2 bases from V and 0 bases from J, with 17 bases between. Germline V lookup: CDR1 SGDLS, CDR2 YYNGEE. The DNA of the CDR3 is TGTGCCAGCAGCGTTCGCAGAGCGGCCACCACGAACACCGGGGAGCTGTTTTTT. Amino acid sequence: CASSVRRAATTNTGELFF.

This clone has a single count. The rearrangement links TRBV9 to TRBJ2-3, with 10 positions matching TRBD1. Germline V CDR1 and CDR2: SGDLS, YYNGEE. V dropped 0 bases and J dropped 3; count of bases not matched to a gene: 10. The CDR3 length is 18 residues. The CDR3 coding sequence is TGTGCCAGCAGCGTAGGTAGGGTCGGGACAGGGGCAACAGATACGCAGTATTTT. Translated, it gives CASSVGRVGTGATDTQYF.

This clone was recorded only once. This chain joins TRBV6-5 and TRBJ2-4; D is undetermined. The CDR3 length is 15 residues. Germline V gene lookup returns CDR1 MNHEY and CDR2 SVGAGI. V was shortened by 0 bases and J by 8 bases, with 14 bases between the two germline ends. CDR3: CASSYSSRSVDIQYF. In nucleotides, the CDR3 is TGTGCCAGCAGTTACTCGTCTCGCTCCGTGGACATTCAGTACTTC.

The rearrangement uses TRBV6-1 and TRBJ2-7, with 9 bases fitting TRBD1. With V trimmed by 1 base and J by 6 bases, 1 base remained unmatched. The CDR3 runs 13 residues. Per germline, CDR1 MNHNS and CDR2 SASEGT. The CDR3: CASSEVDRGEQYV. The CDR3, as DNA: TGTGCCAGCAGTGAAGTGGACAGGGGCGAGCAGTACGTC.

The chain recombines TRBV5-8 with TRBJ1-4; D remains ambiguous. V was shortened by 6 bases and J by 8 bases, with 14 bases between the two germline ends. Germline loops: CDR1 SGHTS, CDR2 YDEGEE. The CDR3 sequence is 13 residues long. CDR3 bases: TGTGCCAGCACCCTTGTAGGGCCGGAAAAACTGTTTTTT. Protein product: CASTLVGPEKLFF.

The rearrangement uses TRBV30 and TRBJ1-1; D is possibly TRBD1 (6 bases). The CDR3 totals 15 residues. Germline CDR1 GTSNPN, CDR2 SVGIG (reference sequence). Trimming left V 6 bases short and J 1 base short, with 18 bases between. DNA for the CDR3: TGTGCCTGCACCTCAAAACAGGGAGCGAACACTGAAGCTTTCTTT. Translation: CACTSKQGANTEAFF.

V and J are TRBV24-1 and TRBJ1-2; TRBD1 is a possible D gene (5 bases). The CDR3 spans 14 residues. The germline V gene encodes CDR1 KGHDR and CDR2 SFDVKD. Trimming took off 4 bases at V and 3 bases at J, with 11 bases between the two ends. CDR3 DNA sequence: TGTGCCACCAGTGACACCTCGACAGACTATGGCTACACCTTC. This sequence encodes CATSDTSTDYGYTF.

The chain joins TRBV5-1 to TRBJ2-3; D might be TRBD1 (6 bases). Per germline, CDR1 SGHRS and CDR2 YFSETQ. Trimming took 4 bases from V and 1 from J, leaving 13 bases between them. The length of the CDR3 is 15 residues. In DNA form, the CDR3 reads TGCGCCAGCAGCCGAGAGGGACACGGCACAGATACGCAGTATTTT. Encoded protein: CASSREGHGTDTQYF.

The J gene is TRBJ2-7, the V gene TRBV7-9; TRBD2 matches 9 bases. The ends lost 5 bases at V and 0 bases at J; junction bases unmatched: 8. Germline assignment: CDR1 SEHNR and CDR2 FQNEAQ (reference sequence). This CDR3 region has 16 residues. CDR3 amino acids: CASSLASGELSYEQYF. The CDR3 DNA reads TGTGCCAGCAGCCTCGCTAGCGGGGAACTCTCCTACGAGCAGTACTTC. The full variable domain, with the rest looked up from reference TRBV7-9 and TRBJ2-7, is DTGVSQNPRHKITKRGQNVTFRCDPISEHNRLYWYRQTLGQGPEFLTYFQNEAQLEKSRLLSDRFSAERPKGSFSTLEIQRTEQGDSAMYLCASSLASGELSYEQYFGPGTRLTVT.

The chain uses TRBV7-2 and TRBJ2-5; D is possibly TRBD1 (5 bases). Trimming left V 2 bases short and J 4 bases short, with 17 bases between. The CDR3 consists of 16 residues. CDR1 and CDR2 (germline): SGHTA, FQGNSA. CDR3 coding DNA: TGTGCCAGCAGCTTAACCGCCGGCAGGGTTGGAGAGACCCAGTACTTC. Translating it yields CASSLTAGRVGETQYF.

The gene calls are TRBV5-6 and TRBJ2-1; 9 nucleotides match TRBD2. The CDR3 covers 15 residues. Trimming removed 5 bases from V and 7 bases from J; junction bases left unmatched: 10. Germline CDR1 and CDR2: SGHDT and YYEEEE. The CDR3 nucleotides are TGTGCCAGCAGAGGAAGCGGGGGGCCTCAGAATGAGCAGTTCTTC. It is translated as CASRGSGGPQNEQFF. The full variable domain, with the rest looked up from reference TRBV5-6 and TRBJ2-1, is DAGVTQSPTHLIKTRGQQVTLRCSPKSGHDTVSWYQQALGQGPQFIFQYYEEEERQRGNFPDRFSGHQFPNYSSELNVNALLLGDSALYLCASRGSGGPQNEQFFGPGTRLTVL.

The genes are TRBV6-6 and TRBJ2-1, with 10 bases matching TRBD2. CDR3 size: 15 residues. The ends lost 2 bases at V and 9 bases at J; junction bases unmatched: 7. Germline CDR1 reads MNHNY; CDR2 reads SVGAGI (reference sequence). CDR3 residues: CASSYPGSGGPEQFF. CDR3 nucleotides: TGTGCCAGCAGTTACCCGGGTAGCGGGGGGCCTGAGCAGTTCTTC.

The chain uses TRBV9 and TRBJ2-3; possibly TRBD1 for D (5 bases). CDR1 and CDR2 from the germline V gene are SGDLS and YYNGEE. This CDR3 spans 16 amino acids. Between the trimmed V and J ends, which lost 3 bases and 4 bases, there was a span of 18 bases. CDR3 protein: CASSGADKPGSDTQYF. Here the CDR3 DNA reads TGTGCCAGCAGCGGGGCGGACAAACCCGGTTCAGATACGCAGTATTTT.

CDR3 nucleotide sequence: TGCGCCAGCAGTGAACAACGGGGGGACACAGATACGCAGTATTTT. Translated: CASSEQRGDTDTQYF. V and J are TRBV10-1 and TRBJ2-3; 7 nucleotides agree with TRBD2. In germline, CDR1 is WNHNN, CDR2 SYGVQD (reference sequence). The CDR3 loop spans 15 amino acids. Trimming at V came to 3 bases and at J to 2 bases, leaving 5 bases not matched to a gene.

The chain couples TRBV27 to TRBJ2-7; no clear D gene. Germline V CDR1 and CDR2: MNHEY, SMNVEV (reference sequence). Trimming removed 2 bases at V and 2 bases at J, with 16 bases between. This CDR3 comprises 16 residues. The CDR3 DNA sequence: TGTGCCAGCAGTTTAGGTTCCAGCCAGATGCCCTACGAGCAGTACTTC. It specifies CASSLGSSQMPYEQYF.

The chain links TRBV29-1 to TRBJ1-1, with a tentative D call TRBD1 (5 bases). Trimming stripped 4 bases from V and 7 bases from J, with 13 bases between. The germline gives CDR1 SQVTM, CDR2 ANQGSEA. The CDR3 sequence is 12 residues long. CDR3: CSVVRGPGEAFF. The CDR3, as DNA: TGCAGCGTTGTTAGGGGACCGGGTGAAGCTTTCTTT. Full variable domain (outside the CDR3, taken from reference TRBV29-1 and TRBJ1-1): SAVISQKPSRDICQRGTSLTIQCQVDSQVTMMFWYRQQPGQSLTLIATANQGSEATYESGFVIDKFPISRPNLTFSTLTVSNMSPEDSSIYLCSVVRGPGEAFFGQGTRLTVV.

The V call is TRBV5-4, the J call TRBJ1-6, with TRBD1 as a possible D gene (5 bases). The ends were cut back, 4 bases at V and 2 bases at J, with 19 bases in the middle. This CDR3 has 18 amino acids. CDR1 SGHNT and CDR2 YYREEE come from the germline V gene (reference sequence). For the CDR3, the DNA is TGTGCCAGCAGCCGATCTGCATTCGGCAGGGCCTATAATTCACCCCTCCACTTT. It is translated as CASSRSAFGRAYNSPLHF.

The chain joins TRBV7-7 to TRBJ2-5; TRBD2 matches at 10 bases. Germline assignment: CDR1 SSHAT and CDR2 FNYEAQ (reference sequence). CDR3 size: 16 residues. V shed 5 bases, J shed 1 base, and the junction held 7 bases outside the gene matches. The CDR3 DNA sequence: TGTGCCAGCAGCCCCGGACTAGCGGAGGTCCAAGAGACCCAGTACTTC. It specifies CASSPGLAEVQETQYF.

J is TRBJ2-3 and V is TRBV4-3; TRBD2 matches at 8 bases. Germline CDR1 is LGHNA and CDR2 is YSLEER. The CDR3 is made up of 15 amino acids. V trimming: 4 bases; J trimming: 2 bases; junction bases outside the gene matches: 5. Here the CDR3 DNA reads TGCGCCAGCAGCCTGATTAGCGGGGACACAGATACGCAGTATTTT. Translation: CASSLISGDTDTQYF.

The rearrangement joins TRBV30 to TRBJ2-2, with TRBD2 as a possible D gene (5 bases). The CDR3 loop spans 15 amino acids. Germline CDR1 and CDR2: GTSNPN and SVGIG (reference sequence). V lost 2 bases and J 1 base, leaving 11 bases between the germline ends. CDR3 nucleotides: TGTGCCTGGAGTAAGAGGGCAGGGAACACCGGGGAGCTGTTTTTT. Translation gives CAWSKRAGNTGELFF.

The chain joins TRBV6-5 to TRBJ1-3; D unclear. CDR1 is MNHEY, CDR2 SVGAGI, per germline. This CDR3 is 16 amino acids long. V was shortened by 2 bases and J by 0 bases, with 11 bases between the two germline ends. This CDR3 reads CASSYRRTSSGNTIYF. In DNA, the CDR3 is TGTGCCAGCAGTTACCGACGGACTAGCTCTGGAAACACCATATATTTT.

In regard to this clone: The same CDR3 also results from other DNA sequences found in this sample. The chain couples TRBV6-5 to TRBJ1-3; maybe TRBD1 (6 bases). This CDR3 contains 15 residues. Trimming removed 4 bases at V and 0 bases at J, with 10 bases between. Germline CDR1 reads MNHEY; CDR2 reads SVGAGI. Written as DNA, the CDR3 is TGTGCCAGCAGTTTAGACAGGTACTCTGGAAACACCATATATTTT. Amino acids: CASSLDRYSGNTIYF.

The CDR3 nucleotides are TGTGCCAGCAGTCCCAAGTCAGGGTTTAGCAATCAGCCCCAGCATTTT. The encoded protein is CASSPKSGFSNQPQHF. The chain recombines TRBV28 with TRBJ1-5; D may be TRBD1 (5 bases). The germline gives CDR1 MDHEN, CDR2 SYDVKM. Trimming left V 5 bases short and J 0 bases short, with 14 bases between. CDR3 size: 16 residues. The entire variable domain, with the rest obtained from reference TRBV28 and TRBJ1-5, is as follows: DVKVTQSSRYLVKRTGEKVFLECVQDMDHENMFWYRQDPGLGLRLIYFSYDVKMKEKGDIPEGYSVSREKKERFSLILESASTNQTSMYLCASSPKSGFSNQPQHFGDGTRLSIL.